The source of this T cell receptor beta chain is a study of T-cell reconstitution after alpha-beta-depleted transplantation in children. The germline V gene has CDR1 LNHDA and CDR2 SQIVND (reference sequence). CDR3 length: 15 residues. V lost 3 bases and J lost 0, with 9 bases in between. Many counts were recorded for this clonotype. Molecular barcoding with unique molecular identifiers was used for the TCRbeta library. TCRdb ran MiXCR on the PCR reads and lists one entry per CDR3 protein. The table lists more than 450,000 distinct CDR3 sequences, around 19% of them singletons. This TCR derives from a human donor who donated a stem cell graft to a child with acute lymphoblastic leukemia. The genes are TRBV19 and TRBJ1-5; no reliable D call. The sample here was PBMCs from the stem cell graft donor, taken from the stem cell graft. The CDR3 region is CASSIFGISNQPQHF. CDR3 DNA sequence: TGTGCCAGTAGTATTTTCGGTATTAGCAATCAGCCCCAGCATTTT.